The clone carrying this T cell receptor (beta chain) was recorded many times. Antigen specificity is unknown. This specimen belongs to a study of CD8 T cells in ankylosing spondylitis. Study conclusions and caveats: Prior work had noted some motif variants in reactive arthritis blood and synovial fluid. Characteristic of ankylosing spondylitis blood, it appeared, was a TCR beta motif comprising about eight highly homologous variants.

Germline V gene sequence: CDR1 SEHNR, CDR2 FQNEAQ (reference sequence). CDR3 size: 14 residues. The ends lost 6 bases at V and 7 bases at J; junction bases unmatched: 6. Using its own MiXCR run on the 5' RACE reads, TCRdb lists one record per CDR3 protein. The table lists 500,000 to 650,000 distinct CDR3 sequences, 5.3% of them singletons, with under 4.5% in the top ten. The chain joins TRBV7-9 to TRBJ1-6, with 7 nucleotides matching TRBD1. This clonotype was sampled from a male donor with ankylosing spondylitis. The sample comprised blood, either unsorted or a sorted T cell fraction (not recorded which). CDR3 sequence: CASSRQGGNSPLHF. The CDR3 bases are TGTGCCAGCAGTAGACAGGGTGGCAATTCACCCCTCCACTTT.